This TCR beta chain was captured in a study of OX40 agonist ivuxolimab in advanced cancers. Study context: Hepatocellular carcinoma, melanoma, renal cell or head and neck cancer was diagnosed in the dose-escalation patients.

Data came from immunoSEQ multiplex PCR; TCRdb stores just in-frame clones and leaves some out. The sample has tens of thousands of clones, 80% to 95% seen once. CDR1 is KGHSH, CDR2 LQKENI, per germline. Unmatched junction bases numbered 3, after V lost 0 bases and J lost 3 bases. The CDR3 covers 18 residues. The chain employs TRBV18 and TRBJ2-6; 12 nucleotides agree with TRBD1. The receptor comes from an adult with an advanced solid tumor such as melanoma, head and neck, liver or kidney cancer. Material: CD4+ or CD8+ T cells sorted from blood, obtained in a trial of the OX40 agonist ivuxolimab. Here the CDR3 reads CASSPPGQGAGGANVLTF. CDR3 DNA: TGTGCCAGCTCACCACCGGGACAGGGGGCAGGTGGGGCCAACGTCCTGACTTTC.